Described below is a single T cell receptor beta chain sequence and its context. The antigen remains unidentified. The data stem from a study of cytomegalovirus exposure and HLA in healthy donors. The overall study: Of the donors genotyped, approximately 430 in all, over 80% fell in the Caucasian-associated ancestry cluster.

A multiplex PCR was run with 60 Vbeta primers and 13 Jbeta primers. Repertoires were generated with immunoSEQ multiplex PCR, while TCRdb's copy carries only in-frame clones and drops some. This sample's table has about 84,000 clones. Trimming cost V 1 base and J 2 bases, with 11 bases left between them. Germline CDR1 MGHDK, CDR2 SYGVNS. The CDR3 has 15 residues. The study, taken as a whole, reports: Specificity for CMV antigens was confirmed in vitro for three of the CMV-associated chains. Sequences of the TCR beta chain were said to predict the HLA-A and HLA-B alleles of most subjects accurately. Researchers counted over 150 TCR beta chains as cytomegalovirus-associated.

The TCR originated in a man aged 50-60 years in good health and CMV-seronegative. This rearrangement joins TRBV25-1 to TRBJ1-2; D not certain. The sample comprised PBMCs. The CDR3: CASSESLAGNYGYTF. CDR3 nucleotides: TGTGCCAGCAGTGAATCTCTGGCGGGGAACTATGGCTACACCTTC.